The 28 T cell receptor beta chains presented below share a single source sample, sequenced in a study of Ad26.COV2.S vaccination and SARS-CoV-2 variants. The data were produced by immunoSEQ multiplex PCR, yet TCRdb's version contains in-frame clones alone and is incomplete. The table shows about 410,000 clones, with approximately 86% occurring only once. Treatment given: about 20 received Ad26.COV2.S at low or high dose, single or two shots; about 5 received placebo; per-sample allocation not given. Vaccine and placebo recipients were sampled on day 63 after the first injection. The source was peripheral blood, collected in a trial of Ad26.COV2.S vaccine versus placebo. The receptors stem from a person aged 18-65 years who received the Ad26.COV2.S COVID-19 vaccine or a placebo.

This chain connects TRBV20-1 to TRBJ2-1; no firm D call. The germline V gene encodes CDR1 DFQATT and CDR2 SNEGSKA (reference sequence). The CDR3 runs 11 residues. V was clipped by 3 bases and J by 8 bases, with 8 bases between them. Written as DNA, the CDR3 is TGCAGTGCTAGTCTTGTCGATGAGCAGTTCTTC. Translating gives CSASLVDEQFF.

The chain carries TRBV6-1 and TRBJ1-1; D gene ambiguous. V lost 0 bases to trimming and J lost 6 bases, with 11 bases between them. The CDR3 is made up of 14 amino acids. Germline CDR1 and CDR2: MNHNS and SASEGT. For the CDR3, the DNA is TGTGCCAGCAGTGAAGCGGACTTTCCCCCTGAAGCTTTCTTT. It specifies CASSEADFPPEAFF.

In nucleotides, the CDR3 is TGTGCCAGCAGTGAAGAGGGGATTGCATCTCAGCCCCAGCATTTT. It translates to CASSEEGIASQPQHF. V gene TRBV2 combines with J gene TRBJ1-5; D might be TRBD1 (5 bases). Trimming shortened V by 1 base and J by 6 bases, and 13 bases separated the two germline ends. Germline values: CDR1 SNHLY, CDR2 FYNNEI. The CDR3 has 15 residues.

Many counts were recorded for this clone. The rearrangement joins TRBV13 to TRBJ1-3, with a weak D call TRBD1 (5 bases). The CDR3 spans 13 residues. V lost 7 bases and J lost 4, with 11 bases in between. Germline CDR1 is PRHDT and CDR2 is FYEKMQ (reference sequence). The CDR3 sequence is CASKQGSGNTIYF. The CDR3, as DNA: TGTGCCAGCAAGCAGGGATCCGGAAACACCATATATTTT.

The chain recombines TRBV11-2 with TRBJ2-2; D uncertain. CDR1 is SGHAT, CDR2 FQNNGV, per germline. This CDR3 spans 13 amino acids. V gave up 5 bases and J gave up 1 base, with 5 bases separating them. CDR3 protein: CASSPLNTGELFF. The CDR3 region has the DNA TGTGCCAGCAGCCCCCTGAACACCGGGGAGCTGTTTTTT.

V gene TRBV4-2 combines with J gene TRBJ2-6; D perhaps matches TRBD1 (5 bases). Germline V CDR1 and CDR2: LGHNA, YNFKEQ. This CDR3 is 16 amino acids long. The V end lost 0 bases, the J end lost 4 bases, and 10 bases lay between the germline ends. The CDR3 DNA reads as TGTGCCAGCAGCCAAGAAGGGGTACTCGGGGCCAACGTCCTGACTTTC. Translated, it gives CASSQEGVLGANVLTF.

This clone was recorded once. The CDR3 spells CASSRWGDGTEAFF. CDR3 sequence (DNA): TGTGCCAGTAGTAGGTGGGGAGATGGCACTGAAGCTTTCTTT. The chain has TRBV19 and TRBJ1-1; D uncertain. The length of the CDR3 is 14 residues. In germline, CDR1 is LNHDA, CDR2 SQIVND (reference sequence). Deletions cut 4 bases from V and 4 bases from J, with 13 bases between. The full variable domain, its missing parts supplied by reference TRBV19 and TRBJ1-1, is DGGITQSPKYLFRKEGQNVTLSCEQNLNHDAMYWYRQDPGQGLRLIYYSQIVNDFQKGDIAEGYSVSREKKESFPLTVTSAQKNPTAFYLCASSRWGDGTEAFFGQGTRLTVV.

In DNA, the CDR3 is TGCGCCAGCAGCTGGAACCTGATGGGCTCTGGAAACACCATATATTTT. Translation gives CASSWNLMGSGNTIYF. This rearrangement joins TRBV5-1 to TRBJ1-3; D is undetermined. V shed 3 bases and J shed 0 bases, with 13 bases lying between them. The germline CDR1 and CDR2 sequences are SGHRS and YFSETQ. This CDR3 has 16 residues.

The rearrangement joins TRBV10-2 to TRBJ2-7; D is tentatively TRBD1 or TRBD2 (5 bases each). Trimming left V 6 bases short and J 3 bases short, with 9 bases between. The CDR3 runs 12 residues. Germline V gene data show CDR1 as WSHSY and CDR2 as SAAADI. CDR3 loop: CASSGTDYEQYF. DNA of the CDR3: TGCGCCAGCAGCGGGACGGACTACGAGCAGTACTTC.

The chain couples TRBV7-9 to TRBJ2-5; 7 nucleotides line up with TRBD1. V shed 4 bases and J 5 bases; nucleotides not matched to a gene: 7. The germline V gene encodes CDR1 SEHNR and CDR2 FQNEAQ (reference sequence). This CDR3 is 14 amino acids long. The chain's CDR3 is CASSSRTGRETQYF. DNA of the CDR3: TGTGCCAGCAGCTCTAGGACAGGTCGGGAGACCCAGTACTTC.

This chain links TRBV4-2 with TRBJ2-4, with TRBD2 matching over 8 bases. This CDR3 contains 16 residues. V lost 1 base to trimming and J lost 1 base; unmatched junction nucleotides: 3. CDR1 and CDR2 (germline): LGHNA, YNFKEQ. The CDR3 loop reads CASSQASGLAKNIQYF. In DNA, the CDR3 is TGTGCCAGCAGCCAAGCTAGCGGGTTGGCCAAAAACATTCAGTACTTC.

This clone was observed once. The V call is TRBV3-1 (or the pseudogene TRBV3-2), the J call TRBJ2-1, with 13 bases identical to TRBD2. Germline CDR1 and CDR2: LGHDT and YNNKEL (reference sequence). The CDR3 extends over 14 amino acids. V shed 6 bases and J 9 bases; nucleotides not matched to a gene: 5. The CDR3 sequence is CASRTSGGAGEQFF. DNA of the CDR3: TGTGCCAGCAGAACTAGCGGGGGGGCTGGTGAGCAGTTCTTC.

This rearrangement joins TRBV5-1 to TRBJ1-6; D gene uncertain. Germline V gene sequence: CDR1 SGHRS, CDR2 YFSETQ. Trimming took off 0 bases at V and 7 bases at J, with 11 bases between the two ends. This CDR3 is 15 amino acids long. CDR3 in DNA: TGCGCCAGCAGCTTGGGGCAGGAGGTGAATTCACCCCTCCACTTT. It translates to CASSLGQEVNSPLHF.

The rearrangement joins TRBV7-2 to TRBJ1-2; D is undetermined. CDR1 SGHTA and CDR2 FQGNSA come from the germline V gene. V gave up 1 base and J gave up 8 bases, with 11 bases separating them. The CDR3 loop spans 13 amino acids. The CDR3: CASSLVGLLGYTF. CDR3 DNA: TGTGCCAGCAGCTTAGTTGGTCTATTGGGCTACACCTTC.

This clone was seen a handful of times. The CDR3 nucleotides read TGTGCCAGTAGCTCAGGGGGCCGGATGCAGCCCCAGCATTTT. Its protein product is CASSSGGRMQPQHF. The chain joins TRBV19 to TRBJ1-5, with 8 bases that match TRBD1. V shed 6 bases, J shed 7 bases, and the junction held 8 bases outside the gene matches. CDR1 is LNHDA, CDR2 SQIVND, per germline (reference sequence). The CDR3 covers 14 residues.

This clone has a handful of counts. At the DNA level, this CDR3 is encoded by other sequences in the same sample as well. The V and J genes are TRBV5-4 and TRBJ1-6; D ambiguous. The ends were cut back, 3 bases at V and 9 bases at J, with 10 bases in the middle. The CDR3 loop spans 13 amino acids. The germline CDR1 and CDR2 sequences are SGHNT and YYREEE (reference sequence). The CDR3 DNA reads TGTGCCAGCAGCTCGGCTGGAGGTTCACCCCTCCACTTT. Protein product: CASSSAGGSPLHF.

V is TRBV18 and J is TRBJ2-2; D is unresolved. V dropped 3 bases and J dropped 0 bases, with 14 bases sitting between them. Germline assignment: CDR1 KGHSH and CDR2 LQKENI. The length of the CDR3 is 17 residues. The chain's CDR3 is CASSPTYDSPNTGELFF. The CDR3 bases are TGTGCCAGCTCACCTACTTATGACTCGCCGAACACCGGGGAGCTGTTTTTT.

The chain employs TRBV5-1 and TRBJ1-2; TRBD1 matches 8 bases. CDR3 length: 14 residues. The V segment lost 0 bases and the J segment 5 bases; nucleotides outside the gene matches: 3. Germline lookup yields CDR1 SGHRS and CDR2 YFSETQ. The chain's CDR3 is CASSLADRGYGYTF. The CDR3 region has the DNA TGCGCCAGCAGCTTGGCAGACAGGGGATATGGCTACACCTTC.

The J gene is TRBJ1-3, the V gene TRBV28; tentatively, D is TRBD1 (5 bases). With 5 bases removed from V and 2 bases from J, the gap between germline ends came to 10 bases. Germline V gene data show CDR1 as MDHEN and CDR2 as SYDVKM. This CDR3 is 14 amino acids long. The CDR3 DNA reads as TGTGCCAGCAGTCGTGGGGGGGCTGGAAACACCATATATTTT. Amino acids: CASSRGGAGNTIYF.

The V and J genes are TRBV6-5 and TRBJ2-2, with unresolved D. Per the germline V gene, CDR1 is MNHEY and CDR2 is SVGAGI. V gave up 0 bases and J gave up 7 bases, with 12 bases separating them. The CDR3 extends over 15 amino acids. The CDR3 DNA is TGTGCCAGCAGTTACTCGAGCTGGGTCGGCGGGGAGCTGTTTTTT. Translating gives CASSYSSWVGGELFF.

The rearrangement joins TRBV6-6 to TRBJ2-7; the D is unclear. Germline V CDR1 and CDR2: MNHNY, SVGAGI (reference sequence). The CDR3 contains 13 residues. With 3 bases removed from V and 5 bases from J, the gap between germline ends came to 11 bases. The CDR3 spells CASSYHFRDEQYF. Here the CDR3 DNA reads TGTGCCAGCAGTTATCATTTTAGGGACGAGCAGTACTTC.

This clone was recorded a few times. The V call is TRBV6-5, the J call TRBJ2-6, with unresolved D. CDR1 MNHEY and CDR2 SVGAGI come from the germline V gene. V was shortened by 4 bases and J by 1 base, with 5 bases between the two germline ends. The CDR3 spans 14 residues. The CDR3: CASSFGSGANVLTF. The CDR3 bases are TGTGCCAGCAGTTTTGGGTCTGGGGCCAACGTCCTGACTTTC.

The gene calls are TRBV6-5 and TRBJ2-3, with D perhaps matching TRBD2 (6 bases). CDR1 and CDR2 (germline): MNHEY, SVGAGI. With 7 bases removed from V and 2 bases from J, the gap between germline ends came to 16 bases. This CDR3 region has 15 residues. CDR3 in DNA: TGTGCCAGCAATACCGGGGGATCCCCCACAGATACGCAGTATTTT. This codes for CASNTGGSPTDTQYF.

The chain uses TRBV20-1 and TRBJ2-1; no clear D. Trimming removed 3 bases at V and 7 bases at J, with 7 bases between. Germline loops: CDR1 DFQATT, CDR2 SNEGSKA (reference sequence). The CDR3 is made up of 11 amino acids. Here the CDR3 DNA reads TGCAGTGCTAGGATTGTGAATGAGCAGTTCTTC. The encoded protein is CSARIVNEQFF.

The chain joins TRBV20-1 to TRBJ2-7, with TRBD2 matching over 9 bases. Losses at the gene ends were 3 bases for V and 0 bases for J; bases not matched to a gene: 9. The CDR3 totals 16 residues. Germline V gene lookup returns CDR1 DFQATT and CDR2 SNEGSKA (reference sequence). The CDR3 DNA reads as TGCAGTGCTAGTTCGCGGGGGGGGTTTCGCTCCTACGAGCAGTACTTC. This translates into CSASSRGGFRSYEQYF.

The chain combines TRBV5-5 with TRBJ1-1, with a possible D match to TRBD1 (5 bases). The CDR3 is 14 amino acids. The V end was cut by 1 base, the J end by 2 bases, with 9 bases between. Germline V gene data show CDR1 as SGHKS and CDR2 as YYEKEE (reference sequence). The chain's CDR3 is CASSLPRDNTEAFF. DNA of the CDR3: TGTGCCAGCAGCTTGCCCAGGGACAACACTGAAGCTTTCTTT.

CDR3 coding DNA: TGTGCCAGCAGTTCGGTGGGGGGCCTCTCCTACGAGCAGTACTTC. This translates into CASSSVGGLSYEQYF. The chain couples TRBV27 to TRBJ2-7; D is tentatively TRBD1 or TRBD2 (6 bases each). Germline values: CDR1 MNHEY, CDR2 SMNVEV (reference sequence). There are 15 residues in the CDR3. V gave up 4 bases and J gave up 0 bases, with 13 bases separating them.

The rearrangement uses TRBV19 and TRBJ1-5, with unresolved D. Trimming took 9 bases from V and 7 from J, leaving 16 bases between them. CDR1 and CDR2 from the germline V gene are LNHDA and SQIVND (reference sequence). This CDR3 is 13 amino acids long. The CDR3 protein is CASKPGAGQPQHF. The CDR3 region has the DNA TGTGCCAGCAAACCGGGTGCGGGACAGCCCCAGCATTTT. Complete variable domain (other parts from reference TRBV19 and TRBJ1-5): DGGITQSPKYLFRKEGQNVTLSCEQNLNHDAMYWYRQDPGQGLRLIYYSQIVNDFQKGDIAEGYSVSREKKESFPLTVTSAQKNPTAFYLCASKPGAGQPQHFGDGTRLSIL.